One and the same sample provided the 21 T cell receptor beta chains below, sequenced in a study of shared clonotypes between healthy human individuals. Naive CD8 cells lacked CD45RO and underwent positive selection for CCR7, leaving out terminally differentiated effector memory CD45RA+ cells. The protocol was immunoSEQ multiplex PCR, while the TCRdb copy is restricted to in-frame clones and leaves out a portion. The sample yields about 870,000 clones, about 92% seen once. The sample was naive CD8+ T cells sorted from blood. The receptors originated from a man younger than 40 in good health.

This chain links TRBV25-1 with TRBJ2-5; D is perhaps TRBD2 (6 bases). Germline CDR1 reads MGHDK; CDR2 reads SYGVNS. This CDR3 comprises 11 residues. CDR3 region: CASSGVETQYF. The CDR3 region has the DNA TGTGCGAGCTCGGGGGTTGAGACCCAGTACTTC.

The V gene is TRBV7-8, the J gene TRBJ1-2; D gene uncertain. There are 14 residues in the CDR3. V was shortened by 4 bases and J by 4 bases, with 13 bases between the two germline ends. Germline V gene sequence: CDR1 SGHVS, CDR2 FQNEAQ. The CDR3 loop is CASSSFGSGYGYTF. In nucleotides, the CDR3 is TGTGCCAGCAGCTCATTCGGCAGCGGCTATGGCTACACCTTC.

V is TRBV6-1 and J is TRBJ2-4, with D possibly being TRBD2 (5 bases). CDR1 is MNHNS, CDR2 SASEGT, per germline. The CDR3 runs to 14 residues. Trimming took 8 bases from V and 4 from J, leaving 15 bases between them. Here the CDR3 reads CASLAGEFKNIQYF. The CDR3 DNA is TGTGCCAGCCTCGCTGGGGAGTTTAAAAACATTCAGTACTTC.

This chain joins TRBV14 and TRBJ2-7, with 7 bases fitting TRBD2. CDR3 length: 15 residues. Looked up from germline, CDR1 is SGHDN and CDR2 is FVKESK. With 2 bases clipped from V and 2 bases from J, the junction kept 6 bases outside the gene matches. The CDR3 reads CASSQFLAGAYEQYF. CDR3 nucleotides: TGTGCCAGCAGCCAATTCTTGGCGGGAGCCTACGAGCAGTACTTC.

The J gene is TRBJ2-7, the V gene TRBV27; 7 bases are shared with TRBD1. V was pared by 8 bases and J by 2 bases, with 9 bases of the junction left unmatched. CDR3 length equals 14 residues. Germline V gene data show CDR1 as MNHEY and CDR2 as SMNVEV (reference sequence). CDR3 in amino acids: CASRYRDSPYEQYF. CDR3 bases: TGTGCCAGCCGTTACCGGGACAGCCCCTACGAGCAGTACTTC.

CDR3 nucleotides: TGTGCCAGCAGGGGTAATTCAGGGGTGAACACTGAAGCTTTCTTT. Protein: CASRGNSGVNTEAFF. The chain recombines TRBV27 with TRBJ1-1; D is perhaps TRBD1 (6 bases). Trimming removed 6 bases from V and 0 bases from J, with 14 bases in between. This CDR3 spans 15 amino acids. The V gene's germline CDR1 is MNHEY and CDR2 SMNVEV (reference sequence).

This chain joins TRBV7-2 and TRBJ2-3; 13 nucleotides agree with TRBD2. This CDR3 spans 19 amino acids. With 3 bases clipped from V and 0 bases from J, the junction kept 9 bases outside the gene matches. Germline V gene lookup returns CDR1 SGHTA and CDR2 FQGNSA. The CDR3 sequence is CASSFAGLAGTTSTDTQYF. The DNA for the CDR3 is TGTGCCAGCAGCTTCGCGGGACTAGCGGGGACAACTAGCACAGATACGCAGTATTTT.

The chain is built from TRBV7-9 and TRBJ2-5; no definite D call. Germline lookup yields CDR1 SEHNR and CDR2 FQNEAQ (reference sequence). Trimming left V 5 bases short and J 3 bases short, with 19 bases between. The CDR3 has 16 amino acids. CDR3 in amino acids: CASSSTSPETKETQYF. The CDR3 DNA is TGTGCCAGCAGCAGTACGTCCCCAGAAACGAAAGAGACCCAGTACTTC.

This clone was seen more than once but under ten times. The V call is TRBV21-1, the J call TRBJ1-5; TRBD1 is the table's D call, not checked against the DNA. TRBV21-1 is designated a pseudogene. This CDR3 region has 14 residues. Here the CDR3 reads CASSEGELNQPQHF. In DNA form, the CDR3 reads TGTGCCAGCAGTGAGGGGGAGCTCAATCAGCCCCAGCATTTT.

The chain is built from TRBV7-6 and TRBJ2-2, with 11 bases fitting TRBD2. V gave up 5 bases and J gave up 4 bases; unmatched junction bases: 9. Germline CDR1 SGHVS, CDR2 FNYEAQ. The CDR3 loop spans 17 amino acids. The CDR3 coding sequence is TGTGCCAGCAGCGCGGGGACTAGCGGCTTTATCACCGGGGAGCTGTTTTTT. Its protein is CASSAGTSGFITGELFF.

This clone has just one count. The gene calls are TRBV7-6 and TRBJ1-2; TRBD1 matches at 7 bases. Germline CDR1 and CDR2: SGHVS and FNYEAQ. The CDR3 spans 15 residues. J lost 0 bases, V lost 3 bases, and 4 bases had no gene match. The CDR3: CASSFRQGANYGYTF. CDR3 DNA sequence: TGTGCCAGCAGCTTCAGACAGGGAGCTAACTATGGCTACACCTTC.

The gene calls are TRBV7-2 and TRBJ2-2, with D perhaps TRBD1 (5 bases). V gave up 5 bases and J gave up 4 bases, with 14 bases separating them. CDR1 SGHTA and CDR2 FQGNSA come from the germline V gene. The CDR3 has 15 residues. This CDR3 reads CASSDWGKSTGELFF. Written as DNA, the CDR3 is TGTGCCAGCAGCGATTGGGGCAAATCCACCGGGGAGCTGTTTTTT.

The chain carries TRBV11-2 and TRBJ1-2, with D maybe TRBD1 (6 bases). The CDR3 runs to 14 residues. Trimming took off 4 bases at V and 6 bases at J, with 15 bases between the two ends. Germline V gene data show CDR1 as SGHAT and CDR2 as FQNNGV. In nucleotides, the CDR3 is TGTGCCAGCAGCTCCACAGGGTACCCCGATGGCTACACCTTC. It specifies CASSSTGYPDGYTF.

The V call is TRBV7-2, the J call TRBJ2-1; D unclear. Trimming stripped 6 bases from V and 0 bases from J, with 12 bases between. Germline V gene data show CDR1 as SGHTA and CDR2 as FQGNSA. The CDR3 has 15 amino acids. In nucleotides, the CDR3 is TGTGCCAGCAGTTCGGACCCAAGCTCCTACAATGAGCAGTTCTTC. Protein product: CASSSDPSSYNEQFF.

To note about this clone: The sample holds other DNA sequences that translate to the same CDR3. The V and J genes are TRBV28 and TRBJ2-1; TRBD2 agrees at 8 bases. Germline V gene data show CDR1 as MDHEN and CDR2 as SYDVKM. The CDR3 has 15 amino acids. The J segment lost 0 bases and the V segment lost 5 bases, leaving 3 bases of the junction unmatched. In nucleotides, the CDR3 is TGTGCCAGCAGTCTAGCGGGCAGCTCCTACAATGAGCAGTTCTTC. Protein: CASSLAGSSYNEQFF.

This clone was observed a handful of times. V usage is TRBV29-1 and J usage is TRBJ1-5; 7 bases fit TRBD1. Germline trimming cut 6 bases from V and 5 bases from J; bases unmatched to any gene: 7. This CDR3 has 13 residues. CDR1 is SQVTM, CDR2 ANQGSEA, per germline. CDR3 sequence: CSVSTGSHQPQHF. CDR3 coding DNA: TGCAGCGTCTCGACAGGGTCCCATCAGCCCCAGCATTTT.

This clone was seen only once. The sample carries other DNA sequences with the same CDR3. The V call is TRBV30, the J call TRBJ2-7; 11 bases match TRBD1. This CDR3 contains 15 residues. Trimming cost V 0 bases and J 0 bases; bases outside gene matches: 1. Germline-derived CDR1 and CDR2 are GTSNPN and SVGIG (reference sequence). The CDR3 spells CAWSVGTGGSYEQYF. As DNA, the CDR3 is TGTGCCTGGAGTGTTGGGACAGGGGGCTCCTACGAGCAGTACTTC.

This clone appeared a single time. The V and J genes are TRBV15 and TRBJ2-3; D is uncertain. Germline V lookup: CDR1 LNHNV, CDR2 YYDKDF (reference sequence). V was trimmed by 0 bases and J by 5 bases, leaving 6 bases between them. CDR3 size: 13 residues. The CDR3 loop is CATSRDRLDTQYF. CDR3 nucleotide sequence: TGTGCCACCAGCAGAGATCGGTTAGATACGCAGTATTTT.

Concerning this clone: One end of the junction varies from germline; a read error may be responsible. The CDR3 loop reads CARALPSAWPGTGDF. In DNA, the CDR3 is TGTGCCAGAGCCCTCCCCAGCGCATGGCCCGGGACAGGGGACTTC. The chain has TRBV2 and TRBJ2-7, with 10 bases fitting TRBD1. CDR1 is SNHLY and CDR2 is FYNNEI in the germline V gene. This CDR3 is 15 amino acids long.

CDR3 in amino acids: CASSLFRRYEQFF. The DNA for the CDR3 is TGTGCCAGCAGTTTATTCCGGCGGTATGAGCAGTTCTTC. V gene TRBV27 combines with J gene TRBJ2-1; the D is unclear. V was clipped by 1 base and J by 8 bases, with 9 bases between them. The CDR3 runs 13 residues. CDR1 and CDR2 (germline): MNHEY, SMNVEV (reference sequence).

This chain uses TRBV10-1 with TRBJ2-1; D unclear. The CDR3 has 15 residues. Per the germline V gene, CDR1 is WNHNN and CDR2 is SYGVQD (reference sequence). The germline V and J ends were trimmed by 4 bases and 4 bases, with 14 bases remaining between them. CDR3 bases: TGCGCCAGCAGTGCCGCCGGGCCGAAATACAATGAGCAGTTCTTC. Translation gives CASSAAGPKYNEQFF.